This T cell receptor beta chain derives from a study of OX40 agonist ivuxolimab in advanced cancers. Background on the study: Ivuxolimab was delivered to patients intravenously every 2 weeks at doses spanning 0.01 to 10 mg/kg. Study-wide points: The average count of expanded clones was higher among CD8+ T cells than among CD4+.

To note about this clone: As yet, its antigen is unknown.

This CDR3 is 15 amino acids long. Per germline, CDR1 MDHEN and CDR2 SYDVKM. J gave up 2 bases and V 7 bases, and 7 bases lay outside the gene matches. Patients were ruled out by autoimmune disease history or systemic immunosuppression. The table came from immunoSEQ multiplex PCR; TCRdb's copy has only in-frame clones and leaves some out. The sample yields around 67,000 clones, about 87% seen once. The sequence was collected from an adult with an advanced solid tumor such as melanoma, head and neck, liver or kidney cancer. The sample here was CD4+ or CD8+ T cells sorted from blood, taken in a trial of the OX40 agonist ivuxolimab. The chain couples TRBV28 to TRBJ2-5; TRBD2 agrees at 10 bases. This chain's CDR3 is CASNSGGTSQETQYF. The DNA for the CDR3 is TGTGCCAGCAATAGCGGGGGGACCTCTCAAGAGACCCAGTACTTC.